What follows is one T cell receptor (beta chain) and its context. The sample belongs to a study of PD-L1 blockade in urothelial cancer. Overall study context: A median of about 140,000 T cells was found in the blood samples.

Per the germline V gene, CDR1 is LNHDA and CDR2 is SQIVND (reference sequence). V lost 2 bases, J lost 12 bases, and 7 bases stayed unmatched. CDR3 length: 13 amino acids. The repertoire was sequenced with immunoSEQ multiplex PCR; TCRdb's copy has only in-frame clones and lacks some. Counted here are 48,000 or so clones, approximately 78% occurring once; the ten biggest clones make up 8.8%. Time point meaning: peripheral blood 6 weeks after treatment start. This receptor was obtained from a man in his 70s with urothelial cancer. The sequences come from PBMCs, collected around atezolizumab (anti-PD-L1) treatment. V usage is TRBV19 and J usage is TRBJ1-1, with 9 bases identical to TRBD1. The CDR3, as DNA: TGTGCCAGTAGTATACCCGGGACAGGGATACCTTTCTTT. This codes for CASSIPGTGIPFF. The whole variable domain, remainder taken from reference TRBV19 and TRBJ1-1, is DGGITQSPKYLFRKEGQNVTLSCEQNLNHDAMYWYRQDPGQGLRLIYYSQIVNDFQKGDIAEGYSVSREKKESFPLTVTSAQKNPTAFYLCASSIPGTGIPFFGQGTRLTVV.